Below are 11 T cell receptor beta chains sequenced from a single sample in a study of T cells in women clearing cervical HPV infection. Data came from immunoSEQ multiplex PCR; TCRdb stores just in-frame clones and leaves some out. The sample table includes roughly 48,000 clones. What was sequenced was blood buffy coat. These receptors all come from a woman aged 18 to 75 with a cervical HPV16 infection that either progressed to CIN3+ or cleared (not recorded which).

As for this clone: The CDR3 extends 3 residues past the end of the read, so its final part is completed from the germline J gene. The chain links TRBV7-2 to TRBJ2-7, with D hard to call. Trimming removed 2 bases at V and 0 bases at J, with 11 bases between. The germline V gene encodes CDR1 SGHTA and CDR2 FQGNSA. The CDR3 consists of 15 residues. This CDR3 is CASSLRAHRSYEQYF. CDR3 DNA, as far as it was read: TGTGCCAGCAGCTTAAGGGCGCATCGCTCCTACGAG.

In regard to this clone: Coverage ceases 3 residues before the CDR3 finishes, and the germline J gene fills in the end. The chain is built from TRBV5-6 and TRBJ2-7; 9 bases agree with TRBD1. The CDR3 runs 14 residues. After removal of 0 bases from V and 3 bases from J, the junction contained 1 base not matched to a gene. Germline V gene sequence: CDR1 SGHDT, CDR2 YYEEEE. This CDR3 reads CASSLVGQGYEQYF. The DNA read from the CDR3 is TGTGCCAGCAGCTTGGTGGGACAGGGCTACGAG.

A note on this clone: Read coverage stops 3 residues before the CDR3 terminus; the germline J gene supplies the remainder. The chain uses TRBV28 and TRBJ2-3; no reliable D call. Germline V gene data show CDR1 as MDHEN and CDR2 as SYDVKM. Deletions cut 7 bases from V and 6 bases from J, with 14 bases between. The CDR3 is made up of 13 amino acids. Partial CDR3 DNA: TGTGCCAGCAACCGAAAACGAGCGGATACG. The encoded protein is CASNRKRADT. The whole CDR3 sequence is CASNRKRADTQYF.

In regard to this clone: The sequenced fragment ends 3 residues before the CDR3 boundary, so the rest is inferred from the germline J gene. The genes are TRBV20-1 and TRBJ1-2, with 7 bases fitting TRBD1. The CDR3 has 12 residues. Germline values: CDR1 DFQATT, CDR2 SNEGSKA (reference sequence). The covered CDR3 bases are TGCAGTGCCAGTACAGGGGTGGGGGGC. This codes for CSASTGVGG. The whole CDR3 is CSASTGVGGYTF.

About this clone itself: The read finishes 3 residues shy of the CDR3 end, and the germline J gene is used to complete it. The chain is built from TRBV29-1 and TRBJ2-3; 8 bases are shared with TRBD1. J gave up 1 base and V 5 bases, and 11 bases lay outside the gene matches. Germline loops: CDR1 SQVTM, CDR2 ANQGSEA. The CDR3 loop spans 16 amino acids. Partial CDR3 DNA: TGCAGCGTTTTAGGCCTCGGACAGGGTGGCACAGATACG. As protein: CSVLGLGQGGTDT. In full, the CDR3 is CSVLGLGQGGTDTQYF.

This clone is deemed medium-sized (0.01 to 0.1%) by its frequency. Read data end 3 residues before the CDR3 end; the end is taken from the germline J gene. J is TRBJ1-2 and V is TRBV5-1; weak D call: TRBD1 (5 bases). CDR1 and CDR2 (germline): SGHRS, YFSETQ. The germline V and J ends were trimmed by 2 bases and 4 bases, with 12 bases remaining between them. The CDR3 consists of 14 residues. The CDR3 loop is CASSFGGGLYGYTF. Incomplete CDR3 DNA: TGCGCCAGCAGCTTCGGGGGAGGGCTCTATGGC. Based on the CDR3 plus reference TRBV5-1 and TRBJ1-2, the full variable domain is KAGVTQTPRYLIKTRGQQVTLSCSPISGHRSVSWYQQTPGQGLQFLFEYFSETQRNKGNFPGRFSGRQFSNSRSEMNVSTLELGDSALYLCASSFGGGLYGYTFGSGTRLTVV.

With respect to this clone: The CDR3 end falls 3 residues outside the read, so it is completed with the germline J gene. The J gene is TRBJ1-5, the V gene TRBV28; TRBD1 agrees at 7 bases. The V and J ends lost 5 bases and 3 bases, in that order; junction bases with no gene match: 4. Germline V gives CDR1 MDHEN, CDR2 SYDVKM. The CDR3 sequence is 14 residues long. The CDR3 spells CASSLDRDNQPQHF. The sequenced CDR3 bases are TGTGCCAGCAGTCTTGACAGGGACAATCAGCCC.

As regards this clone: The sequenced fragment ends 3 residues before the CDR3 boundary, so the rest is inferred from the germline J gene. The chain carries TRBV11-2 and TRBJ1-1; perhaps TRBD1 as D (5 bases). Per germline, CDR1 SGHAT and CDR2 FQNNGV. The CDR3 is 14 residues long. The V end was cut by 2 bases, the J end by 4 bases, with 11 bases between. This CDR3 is CASSLNRPGTEAFF. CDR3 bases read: TGTGCCAGCAGCTTAAACAGGCCGGGCACTGAA.

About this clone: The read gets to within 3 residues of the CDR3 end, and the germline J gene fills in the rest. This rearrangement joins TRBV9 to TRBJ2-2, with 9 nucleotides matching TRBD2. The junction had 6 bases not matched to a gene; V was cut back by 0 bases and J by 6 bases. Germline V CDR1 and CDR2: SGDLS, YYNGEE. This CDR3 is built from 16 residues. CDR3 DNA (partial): TGTGCCAGCAGCGTAGCTATGGGACTAGCCGCCGGGGAG. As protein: CASSVAMGLAAGE. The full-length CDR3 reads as CASSVAMGLAAGELFF.

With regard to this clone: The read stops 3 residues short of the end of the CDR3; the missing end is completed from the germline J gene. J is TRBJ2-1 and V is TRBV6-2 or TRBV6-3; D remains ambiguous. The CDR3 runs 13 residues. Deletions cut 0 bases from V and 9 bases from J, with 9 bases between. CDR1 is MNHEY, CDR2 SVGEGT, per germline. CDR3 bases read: TGTGCCAGCAGTTACTCCGCGTACGCTGAG. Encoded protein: CASSYSAYAE. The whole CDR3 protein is CASSYSAYAEQFF.

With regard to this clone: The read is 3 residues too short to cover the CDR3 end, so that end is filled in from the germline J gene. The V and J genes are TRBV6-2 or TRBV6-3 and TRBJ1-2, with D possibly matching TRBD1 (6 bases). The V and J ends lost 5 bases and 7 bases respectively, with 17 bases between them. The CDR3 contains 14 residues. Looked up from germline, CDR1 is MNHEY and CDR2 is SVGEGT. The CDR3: CASSARGRSIGYTF. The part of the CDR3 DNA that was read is TGTGCCAGCAGTGCCAGGGGACGGTCCATTGGC.